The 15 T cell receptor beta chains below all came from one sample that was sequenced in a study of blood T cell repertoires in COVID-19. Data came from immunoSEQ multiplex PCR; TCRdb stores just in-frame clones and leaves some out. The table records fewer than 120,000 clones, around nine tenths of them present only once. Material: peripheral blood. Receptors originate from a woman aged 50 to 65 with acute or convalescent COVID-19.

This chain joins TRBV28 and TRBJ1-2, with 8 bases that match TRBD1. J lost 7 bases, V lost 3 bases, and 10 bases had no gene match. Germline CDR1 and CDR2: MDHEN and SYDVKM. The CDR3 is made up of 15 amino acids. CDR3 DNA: TGTGCCAGCAGTTTCGCCCTCAGGGGGCGCATTGGCTACACCTTC. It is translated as CASSFALRGRIGYTF.

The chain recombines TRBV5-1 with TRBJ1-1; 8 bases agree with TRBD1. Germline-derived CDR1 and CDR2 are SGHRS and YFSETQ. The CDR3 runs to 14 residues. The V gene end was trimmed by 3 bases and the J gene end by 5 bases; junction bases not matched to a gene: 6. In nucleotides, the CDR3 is TGCGCCAGCAGCTCCGACAGGGGATGGACTGAAGCTTTCTTT. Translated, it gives CASSSDRGWTEAFF.

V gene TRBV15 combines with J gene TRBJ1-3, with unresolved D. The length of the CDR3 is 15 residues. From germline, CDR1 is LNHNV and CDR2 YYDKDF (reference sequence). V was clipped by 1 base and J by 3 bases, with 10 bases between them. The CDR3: CATSRGQFGGNTIYF. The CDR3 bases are TGTGCCACCAGCAGAGGACAATTTGGTGGAAACACCATATATTTT.

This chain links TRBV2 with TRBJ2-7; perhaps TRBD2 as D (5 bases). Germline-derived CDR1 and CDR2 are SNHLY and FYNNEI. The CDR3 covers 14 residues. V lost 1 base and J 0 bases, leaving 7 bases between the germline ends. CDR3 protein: CASSEGGSSYEQYF. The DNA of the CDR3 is TGTGCCAGCAGTGAAGGAGGGAGCTCCTACGAGCAGTACTTC.

The CDR3 reads CASSPTGKNYEQYF. The CDR3 DNA follows: TGTGCCAGCAGCCCGACAGGGAAAAACTACGAGCAGTACTTC. The chain recombines TRBV6-5 with TRBJ2-7; the match to TRBD1 covers 7 bases. The V gene's germline CDR1 is MNHEY and CDR2 SVGAGI. The CDR3 runs 14 residues. The ends lost 6 bases at V and 3 bases at J; junction bases unmatched: 8.

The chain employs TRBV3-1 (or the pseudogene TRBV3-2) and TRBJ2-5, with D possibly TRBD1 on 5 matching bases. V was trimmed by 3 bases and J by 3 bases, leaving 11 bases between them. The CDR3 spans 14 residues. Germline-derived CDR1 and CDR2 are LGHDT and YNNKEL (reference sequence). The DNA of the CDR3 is TGTGCCAGCAGCCATTTCAGGGTGGAAGAGACCCAGTACTTC. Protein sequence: CASSHFRVEETQYF.

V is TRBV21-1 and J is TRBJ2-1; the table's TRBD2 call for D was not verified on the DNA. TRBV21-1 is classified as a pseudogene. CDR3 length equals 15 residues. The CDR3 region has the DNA TGTGCCAGCAGCAAAAGTCGTTTTAGCGGAAATGAGCAGTTCTTC. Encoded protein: CASSKSRFSGNEQFF.

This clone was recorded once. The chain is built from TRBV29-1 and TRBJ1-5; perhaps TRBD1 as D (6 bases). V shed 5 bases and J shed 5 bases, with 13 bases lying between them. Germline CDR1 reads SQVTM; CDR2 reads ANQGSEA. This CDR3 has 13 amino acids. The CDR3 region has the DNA TGCAGCGTTTCTGGACAGTGGGATCAGCCCCAGCATTTT. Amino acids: CSVSGQWDQPQHF.

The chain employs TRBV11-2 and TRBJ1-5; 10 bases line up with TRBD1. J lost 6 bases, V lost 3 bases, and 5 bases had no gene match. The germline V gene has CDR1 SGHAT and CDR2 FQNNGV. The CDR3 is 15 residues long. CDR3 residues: CASSFPGQGGQPQHF. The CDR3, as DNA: TGTGCCAGCAGCTTCCCCGGACAGGGGGGTCAGCCCCAGCATTTT.

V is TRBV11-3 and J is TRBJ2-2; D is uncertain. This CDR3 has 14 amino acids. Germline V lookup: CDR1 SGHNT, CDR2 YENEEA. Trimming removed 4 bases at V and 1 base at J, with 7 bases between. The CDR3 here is CASSSSLNTGELFF. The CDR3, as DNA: TGTGCCAGCAGCTCCTCCTTGAACACCGGGGAGCTGTTTTTT.

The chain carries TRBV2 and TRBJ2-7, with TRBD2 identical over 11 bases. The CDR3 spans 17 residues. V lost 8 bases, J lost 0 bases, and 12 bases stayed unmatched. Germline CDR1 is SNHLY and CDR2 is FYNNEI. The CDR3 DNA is TGTGCCAGCCGAGTGAGGCCGGGACTAGCGGACTCCTACGAGCAGTACTTC. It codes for CASRVRPGLADSYEQYF.

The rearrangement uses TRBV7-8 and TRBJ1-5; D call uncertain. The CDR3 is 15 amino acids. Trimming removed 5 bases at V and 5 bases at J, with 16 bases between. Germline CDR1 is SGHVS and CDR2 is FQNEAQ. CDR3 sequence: CASSRTELADQPQHF. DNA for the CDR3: TGTGCCAGCAGCCGAACAGAGTTGGCCGATCAGCCCCAGCATTTT.

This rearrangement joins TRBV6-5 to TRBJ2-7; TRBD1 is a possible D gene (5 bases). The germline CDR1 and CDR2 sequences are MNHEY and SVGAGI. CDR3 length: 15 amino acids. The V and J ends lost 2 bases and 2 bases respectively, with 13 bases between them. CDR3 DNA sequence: TGTGCCAGCAGTTACCACCGGCAGGGAACCTACGAGCAGTACTTC. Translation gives CASSYHRQGTYEQYF.

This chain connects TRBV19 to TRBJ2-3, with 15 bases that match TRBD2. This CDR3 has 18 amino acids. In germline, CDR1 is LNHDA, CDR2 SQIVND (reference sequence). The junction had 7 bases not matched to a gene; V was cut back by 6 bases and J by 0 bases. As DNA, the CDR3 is TGTGCCAGTAGGGGACTAGCGGGAGGAGGCGCGAGCACAGATACGCAGTATTTT. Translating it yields CASRGLAGGGASTDTQYF.

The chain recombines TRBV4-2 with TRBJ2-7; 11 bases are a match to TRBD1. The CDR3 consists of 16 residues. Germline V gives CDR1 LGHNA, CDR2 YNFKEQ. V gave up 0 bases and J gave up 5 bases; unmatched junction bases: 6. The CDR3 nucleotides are TGTGCCAGCAGCCAAGATCACGGACAGGGGGCGGACGAGCAGTACTTC. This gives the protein CASSQDHGQGADEQYF.